What follows describes a single T cell receptor beta chain. Its antigen is unknown. Germline V gene lookup returns CDR1 KGHDR and CDR2 SFDVKD. This CDR3 has 14 residues. Trimming took 4 bases from V and 2 from J, leaving 10 bases between them. These data come from a study of T cell responses to AZD1222 COVID-19 vaccine. Study conclusions and caveats: Variant regions that are unmutated are reportedly the target of nearly half of spike-specific TCRs. Baseline seropositives among AZD1222 recipients totaled only five to seven. Possibly, clonal diversity was underestimated; donors were largely white British and included more females.

The protocol was immunoSEQ multiplex PCR, while the TCRdb copy is restricted to in-frame clones and leaves out a portion. The data contain approximately 90,000 clones, around 85% of them singletons. This chain connects TRBV24-1 to TRBJ2-5, with D perhaps TRBD1 (6 bases). This clonotype was obtained from an adult in good health. Sequences were derived from peripheral blood, sampled on day 0 of AZD1222 vaccination. For the CDR3, the DNA is TGTGCCACCAGTGAATCCGACAGGCAAGAGACCCAGTACTTC. This codes for CATSESDRQETQYF.